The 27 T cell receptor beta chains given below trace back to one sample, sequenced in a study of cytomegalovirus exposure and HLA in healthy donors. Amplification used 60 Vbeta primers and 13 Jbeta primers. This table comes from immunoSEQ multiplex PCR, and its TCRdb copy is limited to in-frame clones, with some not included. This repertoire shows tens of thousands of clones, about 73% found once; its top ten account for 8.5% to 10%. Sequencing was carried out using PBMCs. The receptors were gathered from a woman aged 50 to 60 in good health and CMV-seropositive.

CDR3 nucleotides: TGTGCCAGCACACCGGCGGGCCAGGGGTGGGGCTACACCTTC. Residues: CASTPAGQGWGYTF. V usage is TRBV28 and J usage is TRBJ1-2; possible D gene TRBD1, 6 bases. Trimming stripped 7 bases from V and 8 bases from J, with 20 bases between. Germline CDR1 and CDR2: MDHEN and SYDVKM. The CDR3 runs to 14 residues.

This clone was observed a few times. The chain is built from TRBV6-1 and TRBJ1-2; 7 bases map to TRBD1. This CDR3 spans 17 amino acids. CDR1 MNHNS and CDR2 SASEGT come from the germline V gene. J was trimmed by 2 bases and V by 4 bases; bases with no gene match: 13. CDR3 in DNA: TGTGCCAGCAGTGTCAGCTTACAGGGGTACTCCAACTATGGCTACACCTTC. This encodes CASSVSLQGYSNYGYTF.

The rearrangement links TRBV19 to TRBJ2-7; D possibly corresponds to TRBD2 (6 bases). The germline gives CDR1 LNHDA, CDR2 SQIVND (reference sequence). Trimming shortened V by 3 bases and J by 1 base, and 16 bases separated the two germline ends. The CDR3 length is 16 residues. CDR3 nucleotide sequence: TGTGCCAGTAGTATCGGGAGTAGCGCGTGGTCCTACGAGCAGTACTTC. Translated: CASSIGSSAWSYEQYF.

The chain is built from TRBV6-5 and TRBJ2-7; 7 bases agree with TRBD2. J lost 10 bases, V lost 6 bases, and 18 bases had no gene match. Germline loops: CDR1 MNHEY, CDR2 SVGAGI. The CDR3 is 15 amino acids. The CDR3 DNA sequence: TGTGCCAGCAGACTTCGTTTGGCGGGAGAAGGTCCCCAGTACTTC. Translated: CASRLRLAGEGPQYF.

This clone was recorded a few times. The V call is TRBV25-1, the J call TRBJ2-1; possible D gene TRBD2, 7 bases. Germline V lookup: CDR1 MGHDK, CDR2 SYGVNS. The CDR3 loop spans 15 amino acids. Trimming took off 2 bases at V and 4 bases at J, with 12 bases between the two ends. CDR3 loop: CASSEAAGAYNEQFF. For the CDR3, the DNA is TGTGCCAGCAGTGAAGCTGCGGGGGCTTACAATGAGCAGTTCTTC. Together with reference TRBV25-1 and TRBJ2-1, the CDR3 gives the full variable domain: EADIYQTPRYLVIGTGKKITLECSQTMGHDKMYWYQQDPGMELHLIHYSYGVNSTEKGDLSSESTVSRIRTEHFPLTLESARPSHTSQYLCASSEAAGAYNEQFFGPGTRLTVL.

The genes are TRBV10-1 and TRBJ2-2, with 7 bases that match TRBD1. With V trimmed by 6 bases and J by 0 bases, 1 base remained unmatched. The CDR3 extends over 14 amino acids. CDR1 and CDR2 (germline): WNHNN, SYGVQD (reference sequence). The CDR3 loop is CASRGTANTGELFF. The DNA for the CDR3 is TGCGCCAGCAGAGGGACAGCGAACACCGGGGAGCTGTTTTTT.

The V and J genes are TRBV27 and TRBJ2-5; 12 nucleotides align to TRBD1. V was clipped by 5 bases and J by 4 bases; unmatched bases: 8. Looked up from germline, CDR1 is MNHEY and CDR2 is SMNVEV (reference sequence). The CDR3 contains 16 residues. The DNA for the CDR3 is TGTGCCAGCAGTGACATCCGGGACAGGGGGCGAGAGACCCAGTACTTC. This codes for CASSDIRDRGRETQYF.

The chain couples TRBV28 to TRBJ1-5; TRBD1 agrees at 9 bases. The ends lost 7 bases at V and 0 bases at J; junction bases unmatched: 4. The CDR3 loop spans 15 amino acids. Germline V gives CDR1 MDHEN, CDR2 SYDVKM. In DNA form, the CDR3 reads TGTGCCAGCAAAAAACAGGGGGCTAGCAATCAGCCCCAGCATTTT. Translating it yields CASKKQGASNQPQHF.

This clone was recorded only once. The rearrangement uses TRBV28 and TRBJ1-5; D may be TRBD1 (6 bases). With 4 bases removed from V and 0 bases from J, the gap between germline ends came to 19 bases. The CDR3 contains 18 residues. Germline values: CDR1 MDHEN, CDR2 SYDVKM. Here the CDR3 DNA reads TGTGCCAGCAGTTCCCGAGGGGGGGGGCTGTATAGCAATCAGCCCCAGCATTTT. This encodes CASSSRGGGLYSNQPQHF.

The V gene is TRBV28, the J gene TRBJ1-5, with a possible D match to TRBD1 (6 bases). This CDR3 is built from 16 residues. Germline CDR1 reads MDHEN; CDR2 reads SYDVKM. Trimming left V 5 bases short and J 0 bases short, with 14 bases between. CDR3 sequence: CASSTTTGYSNQPQHF. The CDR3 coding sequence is TGTGCCAGCAGTACCACGACAGGCTATAGCAATCAGCCCCAGCATTTT.

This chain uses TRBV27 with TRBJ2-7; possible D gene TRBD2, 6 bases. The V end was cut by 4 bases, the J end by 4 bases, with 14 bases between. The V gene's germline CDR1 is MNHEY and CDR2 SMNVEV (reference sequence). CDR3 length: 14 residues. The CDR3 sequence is CASSSPGLQYEQYF. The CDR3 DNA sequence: TGTGCCAGCAGTTCCCCGGGACTCCAATACGAGCAGTACTTC.

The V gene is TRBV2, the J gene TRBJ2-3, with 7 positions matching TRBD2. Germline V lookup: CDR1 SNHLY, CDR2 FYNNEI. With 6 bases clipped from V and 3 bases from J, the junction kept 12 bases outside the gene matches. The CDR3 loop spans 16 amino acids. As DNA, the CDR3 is TGTGCCAGCAGAAATCACTGGGGGGGAGTGACAGATACGCAGTATTTT. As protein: CASRNHWGGVTDTQYF.

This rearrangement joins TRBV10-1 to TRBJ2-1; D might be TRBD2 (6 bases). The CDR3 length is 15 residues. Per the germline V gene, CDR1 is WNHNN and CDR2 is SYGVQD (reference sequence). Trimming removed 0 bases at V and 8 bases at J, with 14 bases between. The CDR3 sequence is CASSESILEGYEQFF. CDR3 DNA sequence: TGCGCCAGCAGTGAGTCGATCCTGGAGGGCTATGAGCAGTTCTTC.

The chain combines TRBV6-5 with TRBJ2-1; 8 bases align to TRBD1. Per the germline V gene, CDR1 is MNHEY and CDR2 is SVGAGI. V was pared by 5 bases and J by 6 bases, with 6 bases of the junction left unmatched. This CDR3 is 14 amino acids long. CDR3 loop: CASSRLTGGNEQFF. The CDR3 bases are TGTGCCAGCAGTCGGTTAACAGGGGGCAATGAGCAGTTCTTC.

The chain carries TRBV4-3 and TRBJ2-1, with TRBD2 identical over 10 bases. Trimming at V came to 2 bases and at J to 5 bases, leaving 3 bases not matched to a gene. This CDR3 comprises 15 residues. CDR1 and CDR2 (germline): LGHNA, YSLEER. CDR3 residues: CASSQRGLADNEQFF. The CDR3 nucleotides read TGCGCCAGCAGCCAAAGAGGACTAGCGGACAATGAGCAGTTCTTC.

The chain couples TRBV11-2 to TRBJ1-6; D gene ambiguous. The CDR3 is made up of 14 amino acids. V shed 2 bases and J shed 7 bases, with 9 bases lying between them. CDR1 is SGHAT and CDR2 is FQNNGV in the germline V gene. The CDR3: CASSLTQSNSPLHF. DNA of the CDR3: TGTGCCAGCAGCTTAACACAGTCAAATTCACCCCTCCACTTT.

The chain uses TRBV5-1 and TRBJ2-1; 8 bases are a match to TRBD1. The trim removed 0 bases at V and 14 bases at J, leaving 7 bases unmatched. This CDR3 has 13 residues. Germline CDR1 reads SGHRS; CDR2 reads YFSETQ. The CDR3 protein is CASSLDLDRDKFF. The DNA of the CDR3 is TGCGCCAGCAGCTTGGACCTGGACAGGGATAAGTTCTTC.

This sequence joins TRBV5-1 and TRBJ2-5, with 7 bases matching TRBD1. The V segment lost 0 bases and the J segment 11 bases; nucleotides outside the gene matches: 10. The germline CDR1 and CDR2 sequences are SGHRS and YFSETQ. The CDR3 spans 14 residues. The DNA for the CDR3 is TGCGCCAGCAGCTTGGCGGGACAGACCTATGAGCAGTACTTC. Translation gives CASSLAGQTYEQYF.

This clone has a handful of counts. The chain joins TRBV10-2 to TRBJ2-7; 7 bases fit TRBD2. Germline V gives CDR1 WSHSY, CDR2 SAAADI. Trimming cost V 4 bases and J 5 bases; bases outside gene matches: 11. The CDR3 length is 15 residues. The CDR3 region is CASSVSAGSGDEQYF. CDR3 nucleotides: TGCGCCAGCAGTGTATCAGCGGGATCAGGTGACGAGCAGTACTTC.

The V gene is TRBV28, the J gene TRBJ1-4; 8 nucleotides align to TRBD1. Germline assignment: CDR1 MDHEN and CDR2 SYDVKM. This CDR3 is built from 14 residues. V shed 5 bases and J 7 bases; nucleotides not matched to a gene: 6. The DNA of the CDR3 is TGTGCCAGCAGTCCGACAGGGGAGGGTGAAAAACTGTTTTTT. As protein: CASSPTGEGEKLFF.

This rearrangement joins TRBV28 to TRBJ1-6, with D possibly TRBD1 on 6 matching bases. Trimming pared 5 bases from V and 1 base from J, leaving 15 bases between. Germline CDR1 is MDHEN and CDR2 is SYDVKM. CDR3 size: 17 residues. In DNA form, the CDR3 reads TGTGCCAGCAGTCCCGCGACAGGCGCGTCCTATAATTCACCCCTCCACTTT. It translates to CASSPATGASYNSPLHF.

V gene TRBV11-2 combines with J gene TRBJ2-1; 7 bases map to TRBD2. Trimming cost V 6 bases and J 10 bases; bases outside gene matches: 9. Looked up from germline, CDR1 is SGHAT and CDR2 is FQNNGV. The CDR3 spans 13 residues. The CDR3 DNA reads TGTGCCAGCAGTCCACTCAGGGAGGGGGAGCAGTTCTTC. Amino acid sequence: CASSPLREGEQFF.

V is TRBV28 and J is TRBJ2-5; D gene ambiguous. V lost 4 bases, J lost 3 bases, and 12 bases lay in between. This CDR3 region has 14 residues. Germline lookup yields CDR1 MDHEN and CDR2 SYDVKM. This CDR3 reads CASSSPSPEETQYF. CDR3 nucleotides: TGTGCCAGCAGTTCTCCAAGCCCTGAAGAGACCCAGTACTTC.

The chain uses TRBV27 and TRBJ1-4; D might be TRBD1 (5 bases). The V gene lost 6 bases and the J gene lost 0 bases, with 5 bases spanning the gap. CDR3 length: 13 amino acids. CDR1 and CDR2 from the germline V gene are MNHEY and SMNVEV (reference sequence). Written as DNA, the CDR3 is TGTGCCAGCAGAGGGGCAACTAATGAAAAACTGTTTTTT. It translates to CASRGATNEKLFF.

CDR3 in amino acids: CASSVGPDSEAFF. As DNA, the CDR3 is TGTGCCAGCAGCGTAGGGCCTGATTCCGAAGCTTTCTTT. The genes are TRBV9 and TRBJ1-1; D is undetermined. Trimming removed 0 bases from V and 8 bases from J, with 11 bases in between. The germline gives CDR1 SGDLS, CDR2 YYNGEE. The CDR3 length is 13 residues.

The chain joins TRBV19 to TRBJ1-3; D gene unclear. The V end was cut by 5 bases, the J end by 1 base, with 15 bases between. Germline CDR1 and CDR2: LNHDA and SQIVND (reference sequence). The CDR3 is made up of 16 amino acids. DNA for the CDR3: TGTGCCAGTAGTTTGGCGTGGGAGGAATCTGGAAACACCATATATTTT. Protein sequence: CASSLAWEESGNTIYF.

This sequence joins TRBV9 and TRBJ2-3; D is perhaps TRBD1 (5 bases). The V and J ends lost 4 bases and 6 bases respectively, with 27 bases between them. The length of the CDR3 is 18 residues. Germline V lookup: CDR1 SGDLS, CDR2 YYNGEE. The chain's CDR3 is CASSTPNDRAQGTDTQYF. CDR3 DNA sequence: TGTGCCAGCAGCACCCCCAATGATAGGGCTCAGGGAACCGATACGCAGTATTTT.